These 19 T cell receptor beta chains were all obtained from the same sample, sequenced in a study of regulatory T cells in long-lasting Graves disease. Combining iRepertoire HTBI primers with Arm-PCR of CDR3 regions, the authors built TCR beta libraries. Each CDR3 protein is one row after TCRdb ran MiXCR on the multiplex PCR reads. The table includes around 400,000 distinct CDR3 sequences, approximately 23% detected once. The time point is: persistent/refractory GD, antithyroid drugs over 5 years with positive TRAb. The TCR library was made from RNA that had been extracted from PBMCs in TRIzol. The sequencing here drew on peripheral blood mononuclear cells (PBMCs), taken when the disease was refractory, from a patient treated with antithyroid drugs. The receptors originated from a woman between 40 and 55 years old with Graves disease.

The rearrangement links TRBV5-4 to TRBJ1-3; D remains ambiguous. Germline V gives CDR1 SGHNT, CDR2 YYREEE (reference sequence). The V end was cut by 4 bases, the J end by 4 bases, with 15 bases between. CDR3 length equals 15 residues. CDR3 in DNA: TGTGCCAGCAGCGGCGGGAGGCCAGGCGGAAACACCATATATTTT. Protein product: CASSGGRPGGNTIYF.

This chain connects TRBV4-1 to TRBJ1-5, with unresolved D. CDR1 and CDR2 (germline): MGHRA, YSYEKL. The CDR3 is made up of 16 amino acids. The V and J ends lost 0 bases and 2 bases respectively, with 11 bases between them. CDR3 residues: CASSQDSTGGNQPQHF. CDR3 in DNA: TGCGCCAGCAGCCAAGATTCTACTGGGGGCAATCAGCCCCAGCATTTT.

The chain uses TRBV6-1 and TRBJ2-5; 12 bases are shared with TRBD2. Germline CDR1 MNHNS, CDR2 SASEGT. This CDR3 contains 16 residues. After removal of 6 bases from V and 1 base from J, the junction contained 6 bases not matched to a gene. CDR3 loop: CASSRGLAGFQETQYF. CDR3 sequence (DNA): TGTGCCAGCAGCCGGGGACTAGCGGGCTTCCAAGAGACCCAGTACTTC.

This clonotype was picked up many times. The chain combines TRBV28 with TRBJ1-6; the D gene is possibly TRBD1 (5 bases). The V gene's germline CDR1 is MDHEN and CDR2 SYDVKM. CDR3 length equals 18 residues. V lost 5 bases, J lost 0 bases, and 17 bases lay in between. CDR3: CASSPFWTLSSYNSPLHF. The CDR3 nucleotides are TGTGCCAGCAGTCCCTTTTGGACACTGAGCTCCTATAATTCACCCCTCCACTTT.

V usage is TRBV5-1 and J usage is TRBJ1-2; no clear D. Germline V lookup: CDR1 SGHRS, CDR2 YFSETQ. V dropped 0 bases and J dropped 4 bases, with 10 bases sitting between them. CDR3 length equals 14 residues. CDR3 loop: CASSLGMFGYGYTF. The CDR3 bases are TGCGCCAGCAGCTTGGGGATGTTCGGCTATGGCTACACCTTC.

The chain combines TRBV28 with TRBJ1-2, with D tentatively TRBD1 (5 bases). V was shortened by 6 bases and J by 4 bases, with 15 bases between the two germline ends. This CDR3 contains 14 residues. The germline V gene encodes CDR1 MDHEN and CDR2 SYDVKM. CDR3 residues: CASRVGAGPYGYTF. The CDR3 nucleotides read TGTGCCAGCAGGGTGGGAGCAGGGCCCTATGGCTACACCTTC.

This clonotype was picked up many times. The chain has TRBV28 and TRBJ1-4; D unclear. This CDR3 has 15 residues. The V and J ends lost 7 bases and 4 bases respectively, with 16 bases between them. Germline CDR1 is MDHEN and CDR2 is SYDVKM. The CDR3 is CASNHKRWGNEKLFF. The CDR3, as DNA: TGTGCCAGCAATCATAAACGCTGGGGTAATGAAAAACTGTTTTTT.

The chain employs TRBV27 and TRBJ1-6, with 9 bases identical to TRBD1. V lost 3 bases, J lost 7 bases, and 4 bases stayed unmatched. Germline values: CDR1 MNHEY, CDR2 SMNVEV (reference sequence). This CDR3 spans 15 amino acids. The CDR3 is CASSFQTGGNSPLHF. As DNA, the CDR3 is TGTGCCAGCAGTTTCCAGACAGGGGGGAATTCACCCCTCCACTTT.

In this sample, this clonotype turned up a few times. The V call is TRBV5-8, the J call TRBJ1-3; weak D call: TRBD1 (6 bases). Per the germline V gene, CDR1 is SGHTS and CDR2 is YDEGEE. The CDR3 is made up of 15 amino acids. The V end lost 2 bases, the J end lost 2 bases, and 11 bases lay between the germline ends. In DNA form, the CDR3 reads TGTGCCAGCAGCTTCTGGACAGTAACTGGAAACACCATATATTTT. Encoded protein: CASSFWTVTGNTIYF. The variable domain in full, completed from reference TRBV5-8 and TRBJ1-3, reads EAGVTQSPTHLIKTRGQQATLRCSPISGHTSVYWYQQALGLGLQFLLWYDEGEERNRGNFPPRFSGRQFPNYSSELNVNALELEDSALYLCASSFWTVTGNTIYFGEGSWLTVV.

This clonotype was counted at least ten times. In nucleotides, the CDR3 is TGTGCCAGCAGTACACTTCAGGGTAACTATGGCTACACCTTC. Translation: CASSTLQGNYGYTF. The chain joins TRBV28 to TRBJ1-2; perhaps TRBD1 as D (5 bases). This CDR3 has 14 amino acids. The V gene lost 5 bases and the J gene lost 1 base, with 11 bases spanning the gap. Germline CDR1 and CDR2: MDHEN and SYDVKM.

The chain uses TRBV9 and TRBJ2-1; 8 positions agree with TRBD2. Germline values: CDR1 SGDLS, CDR2 YYNGEE. This CDR3 has 16 residues. Trimming cost V 3 bases and J 8 bases; bases outside gene matches: 13. The CDR3 protein is CASSGLLAGSGDEQFF. In DNA, the CDR3 is TGTGCCAGCAGCGGTCTATTAGCGGGATCCGGCGATGAGCAGTTCTTC.

This clonotype was picked up many times. The chain carries TRBV20-1 and TRBJ2-6; 9 nucleotides agree with TRBD2. The CDR3 has 17 amino acids. With 1 base clipped from V and 0 bases from J, the junction kept 4 bases outside the gene matches. Germline CDR1 DFQATT, CDR2 SNEGSKA (reference sequence). Here the CDR3 DNA reads TGCAGTGCTAGAGGACTAGCGGACCACTCTGGGGCCAACGTCCTGACTTTC. Translation: CSARGLADHSGANVLTF.

The chain employs TRBV7-9 and TRBJ1-1; D not certain. CDR1 is SEHNR, CDR2 FQNEAQ, per germline (reference sequence). Trimming removed 1 base from V and 0 bases from J, with 12 bases in between. CDR3 length: 16 residues. CDR3 in amino acids: CASSLVPSYMNTEAFF. CDR3 bases: TGTGCCAGCAGCTTAGTCCCCTCCTATATGAACACTGAAGCTTTCTTT.

A few counts support this clonotype. The CDR3, as DNA: TGTGCCAGCAGCTCAACGTTCACCCCTGAAGCTTTCTTT. It translates to CASSSTFTPEAFF. The chain has TRBV7-9 and TRBJ1-1, with D unclear. Germline assignment: CDR1 SEHNR and CDR2 FQNEAQ (reference sequence). This CDR3 has 13 amino acids. V dropped 4 bases and J dropped 6 bases, with 12 bases sitting between them.

The V gene is TRBV5-1, the J gene TRBJ2-5; 7 nucleotides line up with TRBD1. Germline V gives CDR1 SGHRS, CDR2 YFSETQ. V lost 4 bases and J lost 4; bases outside the gene matches: 10. CDR3 size: 15 residues. In DNA form, the CDR3 reads TGCGCCAGCAGCCGCCTTACAGGGGACGTAGAGACCCAGTACTTC. Protein sequence: CASSRLTGDVETQYF.

At least ten counts were recorded for this clonotype. The chain carries TRBV6-1 and TRBJ1-5; D is possibly TRBD1 (5 bases). Per germline, CDR1 MNHNS and CDR2 SASEGT. The CDR3 is made up of 12 amino acids. Trimming stripped 6 bases from V and 10 bases from J, with 13 bases between. The CDR3 DNA reads as TGTGCCAGCAGCACTCGACAGAACCCCCAGCATTTT. It codes for CASSTRQNPQHF.

On this clonotype itself: A much larger clone lies one base from this, so it may be a read error. The chain has TRBV28 and TRBJ2-7; TRBD1 matches 8 bases. The CDR3 sequence is 15 residues long. The germline V gene has CDR1 MDHEN and CDR2 SYDVKM. The CDR3 loop is CATSDARTGTYEQYF. The CDR3 region has the DNA TGTGCCACCAGTGATGCTCGGACAGGGACCTACGAGCAGTACTTC.

About this clonotype itself: Lacking the conserved final phenylalanine or tryptophan, this CDR3 likely reflects a read error. The chain recombines TRBV28 with TRBJ2-5, with a tentative D call TRBD1 (6 bases). The CDR3 spans 13 residues. CDR1 MDHEN and CDR2 SYDVKM come from the germline V gene. V gave up 8 bases and J gave up 1 base, with 11 bases separating them. For the CDR3, the DNA is TGTGCCAGCGAGGGACACTCCCAAGAGACCCAGTACCTC. It translates to CASEGHSQETQYL.

This clonotype has only a few counts. The chain carries TRBV3-1 and TRBJ2-7, with D perhaps TRBD2 (5 bases). Germline V CDR1 and CDR2: LGHDT, YNNKEL (reference sequence). The CDR3 extends over 13 amino acids. The V and J ends lost 6 bases and 5 bases respectively, with 14 bases between them. This CDR3 reads CASSATELDEQYF. The CDR3 nucleotides are TGTGCCAGCAGTGCGACGGAACTAGACGAGCAGTACTTC.